The 31 T cell receptor beta chains listed next were all sequenced from one sample in a study of post-analysis software for immune sequencing data. Prepared libraries of TCR beta cDNA carried unique molecular identifiers. TCRdb re-analysed the PCR reads in MiXCR, keeping a single row per CDR3 protein. The sample lists roughly 620,000 distinct CDR3 sequences, about 44% occurring once. Their cognate antigens are unknown. Study conclusions and caveats: There were five TRBV segments more frequent in patients than controls, and TRBV5-6, TRBV5-1 and TRBV20-1 were among them.

The material sequenced was blood. The receptors stem from a girl aged 5-17 years with multiple sclerosis.

As to this clonotype: This is likely a read error, given that the CDR3 carries no conserved phenylalanine or tryptophan at its end. The chain joins TRBV12-3 or TRBV12-4 to TRBJ2-3; TRBD1 or TRBD2 may be the D gene (6 bases each). This CDR3 has 14 amino acids. V was shortened by 4 bases and J by 6 bases, with 14 bases between the two germline ends. CDR3 bases: TGTGCCAGCAGTTATAGGGGGACTCTCGATACGCAGTATGTT. Its protein product is CASSYRGTLDTQYV.

This sequence joins TRBV6-6 and TRBJ2-7, with D perhaps given as TRBD1 or TRBD2 (5 bases each). In germline, CDR1 is MNHNY, CDR2 SVGAGI (reference sequence). Deletions cut 7 bases from V and 4 bases from J, with 20 bases between. The length of the CDR3 is 15 residues. CDR3 sequence (DNA): TGTGCCAGCACAGATAAGGGTCAGGGAGAGTACGAGCAGTACTTC. Its protein is CASTDKGQGEYEQYF.

The DNA for the CDR3 is TGTGCCAGCAGCTTAGCGCTCGGGGGTCAAGAGACCCAGTACTTC. Translation: CASSLALGGQETQYF. The chain joins TRBV7-6 to TRBJ2-5; D perhaps matches TRBD2 (6 bases). This CDR3 spans 15 amino acids. The germline V gene encodes CDR1 SGHVS and CDR2 FNYEAQ. Deletions cut 0 bases from V and 2 bases from J, with 10 bases between.

As concerns this clonotype: A read error may produce the germline difference seen at one junction end. This rearrangement joins TRBV12-3 or TRBV12-4 to TRBJ2-3; D is possibly TRBD1 (6 bases). There are 15 residues in the CDR3. CDR3 sequence (DNA): TGTGCCAGCAGTTCGACAGGCGTTAGCGCAGATACGCAATATTTT. This translates into CASSSTGVSADTQYF.

The rearrangement links TRBV7-9 to TRBJ2-3; possibly TRBD1 for D (6 bases). Germline CDR1 reads SEHNR; CDR2 reads FQNEAQ (reference sequence). This CDR3 contains 16 residues. Trimming took off 4 bases at V and 0 bases at J, with 14 bases between the two ends. This CDR3 is CASSSGTFSSTDTQYF. In DNA, the CDR3 is TGTGCCAGCAGCTCAGGGACATTTTCTAGCACAGATACGCAGTATTTT.

The CDR3 loop is CASSLSSGRFSYEQYF. DNA of the CDR3: TGTGCCAGCAGCTTATCTAGCGGGCGCTTCTCCTACGAGCAGTACTTC. The rearrangement uses TRBV11-2 and TRBJ2-7, with 8 nucleotides matching TRBD2. The CDR3 consists of 16 residues. The germline gives CDR1 SGHAT, CDR2 FQNNGV. With 2 bases clipped from V and 0 bases from J, the junction kept 6 bases outside the gene matches.

The gene calls are TRBV7-2 and TRBJ1-1, with D maybe TRBD1 (6 bases). Germline loops: CDR1 SGHTA, CDR2 FQGNSA. CDR3 length: 14 amino acids. V lost 6 bases, J lost 1 base, and 12 bases lay in between. This chain's CDR3 is CASRQQGRNTEAFF. The DNA of the CDR3 is TGTGCCAGCAGGCAACAGGGCCGGAACACTGAAGCTTTCTTT. The complete variable domain, with remaining parts taken from reference TRBV7-2 and TRBJ1-1, reads GAGVSQSPSNKVTEKGKDVELRCDPISGHTALYWYRQSLGQGLEFLIYFQGNSAPDKSGLPSDRFSAERTGGSVSTLTIQRTQQEDSAVYLCASRQQGRNTEAFFGQGTRLTVV.

This clonotype was seen a handful of times. A much larger clone differs by one base, so this may be a read error. The V gene is TRBV29-1, the J gene TRBJ2-1; weak D call: TRBD1 (6 bases). The J call may be mistaken, given a closer DNA end match to TRBJ2-7. The germline V gene has CDR1 SQVTM and CDR2 ANQGSEA. CDR3 length: 16 residues. The CDR3 coding sequence is TGCAGCGCCCCGACAGGACAGTGGAGCTCCTACAATGAGCAGTACTTC. Its protein product is CSAPTGQWSSYNEQYF.

The chain links TRBV6-2 or TRBV6-3 to TRBJ1-2; D gene ambiguous. Trimming removed 2 bases from V and 1 base from J, with 5 bases in between. The CDR3 is 13 amino acids. Looked up from germline, CDR1 is MNHEY and CDR2 is SVGEGT. CDR3 loop: CASSYPNNYGYTF. CDR3 DNA sequence: TGTGCCAGCAGTTACCCGAATAACTATGGCTACACCTTC.

J is TRBJ2-3 and V is TRBV20-1; TRBD2 aligns across 8 bases. After removal of 4 bases from V and 5 bases from J, the junction contained 11 bases not matched to a gene. This CDR3 has 15 amino acids. Looked up from germline, CDR1 is DFQATT and CDR2 is SNEGSKA (reference sequence). CDR3 region: CSATLGGAGGDTQYF. CDR3 nucleotides: TGCAGTGCTACACTCGGGGGGGCCGGTGGAGATACGCAGTATTTT.

The V call is TRBV27, the J call TRBJ2-5; D uncertain. Germline V CDR1 and CDR2: MNHEY, SMNVEV (reference sequence). Between the trimmed V and J ends, which lost 0 bases and 5 bases, there was a span of 13 bases. The CDR3 consists of 15 residues. CDR3 protein: CASSLSWAIGETQYF. CDR3 nucleotides: TGTGCCAGCAGTTTATCCTGGGCTATCGGGGAGACCCAGTACTTC.

This chain connects TRBV7-9 to TRBJ2-2; unclear D gene. The germline CDR1 and CDR2 sequences are SEHNR and FQNEAQ (reference sequence). Trimming took off 2 bases at V and 5 bases at J, with 9 bases between the two ends. The CDR3 runs 14 residues. CDR3 in DNA: TGTGCCAGCAGCTTATCAGGAAATACCGGGGAGCTGTTTTTT. Translated, it gives CASSLSGNTGELFF.

There are a few counts of this clonotype. The V call is TRBV12-3 or TRBV12-4, the J call TRBJ2-5, with D perhaps matching TRBD1 or TRBD2 (5 bases each). Trimming took off 5 bases at V and 3 bases at J, with 16 bases between the two ends. The CDR3 totals 15 residues. The CDR3: CASSPGPAAEETQYF. The CDR3, as DNA: TGTGCCAGCAGTCCGGGACCAGCCGCTGAAGAGACCCAGTACTTC.

The chain has TRBV5-5 and TRBJ1-2; no clear D gene. V lost 4 bases and J 8 bases, leaving 18 bases between the germline ends. The CDR3 is 14 amino acids. Germline CDR1 is SGHKS and CDR2 is YYEKEE (reference sequence). The CDR3 DNA follows: TGTGCCAGCAGCCTGGAGCACGGGCCAAGAGGCTACACCTTC. It is translated as CASSLEHGPRGYTF.

V gene TRBV29-1 combines with J gene TRBJ1-2; the match to TRBD1 covers 8 bases. With V trimmed by 2 bases and J by 4 bases, 9 bases remained unmatched. Germline values: CDR1 SQVTM, CDR2 ANQGSEA. CDR3 length: 15 amino acids. The CDR3 sequence is CSVETGQGFFYGYTF. In DNA form, the CDR3 reads TGCAGCGTTGAAACCGGACAGGGATTCTTCTATGGCTACACCTTC.

The chain is built from TRBV2 and TRBJ2-7; TRBD2 might be the D (5 bases). V was shortened by 7 bases and J by 2 bases, with 18 bases between the two germline ends. Germline assignment: CDR1 SNHLY and CDR2 FYNNEI. The CDR3 consists of 15 residues. The CDR3 DNA sequence: TGTGCCAGCATTCCGGACGGAGGCTTTACCTACGAGCAGTACTTC. It is translated as CASIPDGGFTYEQYF.

This clonotype has more than one count but fewer than ten. V usage is TRBV20-1 and J usage is TRBJ2-1; 10 bases align to TRBD2. Trimming cost V 6 bases and J 12 bases; bases outside gene matches: 11. This CDR3 spans 13 amino acids. Per germline, CDR1 DFQATT and CDR2 SNEGSKA (reference sequence). CDR3 sequence reads: CSAKGPLAGAQFF. CDR3 bases: TGCAGTGCAAAAGGCCCTCTAGCGGGGGCGCAGTTCTTC.

The chain is built from TRBV4-1 and TRBJ2-3; TRBD2 aligns across 10 bases. Germline V gives CDR1 MGHRA, CDR2 YSYEKL. The CDR3 extends over 17 amino acids. J was trimmed by 6 bases and V by 0 bases; bases with no gene match: 9. The CDR3 is CASSQDRSSGGRDTQYF. CDR3 nucleotide sequence: TGCGCCAGCAGCCAAGATCGGAGTAGCGGGGGGAGGGATACGCAGTATTTT.

This rearrangement joins TRBV30 to TRBJ2-7, with 9 nucleotides matching TRBD2. The V gene's germline CDR1 is GTSNPN and CDR2 SVGIG (reference sequence). V shed 2 bases, J shed 0 bases, and the junction held 8 bases outside the gene matches. This CDR3 region has 16 residues. CDR3 in DNA: TGTGCCTGGAGTACCGCTAGCGGGATAAGCTCCTACGAGCAGTACTTC. It yields the protein CAWSTASGISSYEQYF.

The chain carries TRBV4-1 and TRBJ2-4; 13 bases agree with TRBD2. The V gene's germline CDR1 is MGHRA and CDR2 YSYEKL. CDR3 length: 15 residues. V shed 4 bases and J 6 bases; nucleotides not matched to a gene: 3. The CDR3 loop is CASSPGLAGVNIQYF. The CDR3, as DNA: TGCGCCAGCAGCCCCGGACTAGCGGGGGTAAACATTCAGTACTTC.

A few counts support this clonotype. J is TRBJ1-1 and V is TRBV7-9, with D perhaps TRBD1 (5 bases). The CDR3 totals 17 residues. V was pared by 2 bases and J by 5 bases, with 21 bases between. Per the germline V gene, CDR1 is SEHNR and CDR2 is FQNEAQ (reference sequence). The CDR3 sequence is CASSLSPYEVGGTEAFF. The CDR3 DNA sequence: TGTGCCAGCAGCTTATCTCCCTACGAGGTGGGGGGTACTGAAGCTTTCTTT.

This chain joins TRBV12-5 and TRBJ1-2; possibly TRBD1 for D (6 bases). CDR3 size: 13 residues. From germline, CDR1 is LGHNT and CDR2 FRNRAP. V lost 3 bases and J 2 bases, leaving 7 bases between the germline ends. This chain's CDR3 is CASGFGTNYGYTF. The CDR3 DNA sequence: TGTGCTAGTGGTTTCGGGACAAACTATGGCTACACCTTC.

The rearrangement links TRBV21-1 to TRBJ2-2; the table's D call, TRBD1, was not checked against the DNA. TRBV21-1 is designated a pseudogene. The CDR3 covers 16 residues. CDR3 sequence: CGIARTGPGEIGELFF. The CDR3 nucleotides are TGTGGCATCGCCAGGACAGGTCCGGGGGAGATAGGGGAGCTGTTTTTT.

With regard to this clonotype: One end of the junction does not line up with germline, which may come from a read error. This chain links TRBV11-3 with TRBJ2-1; 7 positions match TRBD1. The CDR3 consists of 16 residues. In germline, CDR1 is SGHNT, CDR2 YENEEA. The CDR3 DNA sequence: TGTGCCAGCAGCTTAGGAAGAGGGGGCGCAGGCAATGAGAAGTTCTTC. Its translation: CASSLGRGGAGNEKFF.

The V and J genes are TRBV24-1 and TRBJ1-2; no clear D. This CDR3 is built from 14 residues. CDR1 and CDR2 from the germline V gene are KGHDR and SFDVKD. V lost 3 bases and J 2 bases, leaving 9 bases between the germline ends. The CDR3 reads CATSDPHTNYGYTF. DNA of the CDR3: TGTGCCACCAGTGATCCCCATACGAACTATGGCTACACCTTC.

This clonotype was recorded many times. The chain combines TRBV12-3 or TRBV12-4 with TRBJ2-1; D is unresolved. The CDR3 has 12 residues. Trimming took off 6 bases at V and 6 bases at J, with 9 bases between the two ends. The CDR3 sequence: CASSPPGNEQFF. The CDR3 region has the DNA TGTGCCAGCAGCCCTCCCGGCAATGAGCAGTTCTTC.

This chain joins TRBV12-3 or TRBV12-4 and TRBJ2-1; 11 positions match TRBD2. The J call is doubtful: the DNA matches TRBJ2-7 better. This CDR3 comprises 21 residues. The CDR3 bases are TGTGCCAGCAGTATCACCACACACTCTATTGGACTAGCGGGTGGGAGGTACGAGCAGTACTTC. It specifies CASSITTHSIGLAGGRYEQYF.

The J gene is TRBJ2-5, the V gene TRBV5-1; the match to TRBD1 covers 8 bases. The CDR3 runs 13 residues. Per the germline V gene, CDR1 is SGHRS and CDR2 is YFSETQ. V dropped 7 bases and J dropped 5; count of bases not matched to a gene: 7. CDR3 coding DNA: TGCGCCAGCCGACAGGGGAGTGAGGAGACCCAGTACTTC. Encoded protein: CASRQGSEETQYF. Using reference TRBV5-1 and TRBJ2-5 for the parts outside the CDR3, the full variable domain is KAGVTQTPRYLIKTRGQQVTLSCSPISGHRSVSWYQQTPGQGLQFLFEYFSETQRNKGNFPGRFSGRQFSNSRSEMNVSTLELGDSALYLCASRQGSEETQYFGPGTRLLVL.

The rearrangement uses TRBV6-5 and TRBJ1-2; D remains ambiguous. The CDR3 length is 13 residues. Between the trimmed V and J ends, which lost 5 bases and 7 bases, there was a span of 14 bases. Germline V lookup: CDR1 MNHEY, CDR2 SVGAGI. DNA of the CDR3: TGTGCCAGCAGTATGGGAGCGGCGTCTGGCTACACCTTC. It yields the protein CASSMGAASGYTF.

The chain carries TRBV29-1 and TRBJ1-1; possibly TRBD1 for D (6 bases). The V gene's germline CDR1 is SQVTM and CDR2 ANQGSEA. CDR3 size: 15 residues. Trimming cost V 0 bases and J 1 base, with 12 bases left between them. The CDR3 spells CSVEEQQGWNTEAFF. The CDR3 DNA sequence: TGCAGCGTTGAAGAGCAACAGGGTTGGAACACTGAAGCTTTCTTT.

CDR3 sequence: CASSLGLTTDTQYF. In DNA, the CDR3 is TGTGCCAGCAGTTTAGGCCTGACCACAGATACGCAGTATTTT. The chain couples TRBV12-3 or TRBV12-4 to TRBJ2-3, with D uncertain. Trimming stripped 1 base from V and 2 bases from J, with 7 bases between. The CDR3 covers 14 residues.